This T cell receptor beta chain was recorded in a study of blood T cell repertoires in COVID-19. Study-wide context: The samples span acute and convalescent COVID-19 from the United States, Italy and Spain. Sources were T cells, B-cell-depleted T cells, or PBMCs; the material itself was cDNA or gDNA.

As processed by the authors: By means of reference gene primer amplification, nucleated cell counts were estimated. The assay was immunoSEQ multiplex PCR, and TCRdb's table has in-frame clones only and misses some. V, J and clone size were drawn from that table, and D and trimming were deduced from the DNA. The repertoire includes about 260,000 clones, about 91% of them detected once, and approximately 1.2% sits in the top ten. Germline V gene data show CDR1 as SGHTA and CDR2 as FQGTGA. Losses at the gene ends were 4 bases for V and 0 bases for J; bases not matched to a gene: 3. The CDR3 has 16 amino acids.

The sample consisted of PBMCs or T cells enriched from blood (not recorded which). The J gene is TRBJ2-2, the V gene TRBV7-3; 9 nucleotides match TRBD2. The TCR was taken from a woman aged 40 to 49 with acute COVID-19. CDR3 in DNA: TGTGCCAGCAGCTCCAGGACTAGCGCGAACACCGGGGAGCTGTTTTTT. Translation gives CASSSRTSANTGELFF.